The rows below give T cell receptor beta chains drawn from one sample of a study of spatial heterogeneity in lung cancer. TCRdb reprocessed the 5' RACE reads via MiXCR and lists one record per CDR3 protein. This sample carries around 47,000 distinct CDR3 sequences, 7.4% of them seen once, and the ten largest clones take around 36%. Here the sequenced sample was PBMCs, taken at follow-up. The receptors originated from a female donor with early-stage non-small cell lung cancer. Both conserved end residues are part of each CDR3. The D gene is left open where the match is weak. Some rows mark clone size as missing; the rest say once, few, many or name a class of expanded clone.

CASGYRSEAFF | TGTGCCAGCGGCTATAGGTCTGAAGCTTTCTTT | TRBJ1-1 | . | many | TRBV12-3/TRBV12-4
CASSDLIGYWYGYTF | TGTGCCAGCTCAGACCTTATCGGGTATTGGTATGGCTACACCTTC | TRBJ1-2 | . | few | TRBV18
CASSLGAGFGNTIYF | TGCGCCAGCAGCTTGGGGGCTGGATTTGGAAACACCATATATTTT | TRBJ1-3 | . | . | TRBV5-1
CASSPQGYSYEQYF | TGTGCCAGCAGCCCACAGGGATACTCCTACGAGCAGTACTTC | TRBJ2-7 | . | . | TRBV7-9
CASSLKLRGSTDTQYF | TGTGCCAGCAGCTTAAAGTTGCGGGGGAGCACAGATACGCAGTATTTT | TRBJ2-3 | TRBD2 | many | TRBV7-8
CASSLARGLEAFF | TGTGCCAGCAGCTTAGCCCGGGGGCTTGAAGCTTTCTTT | TRBJ1-1 | . | many | TRBV11-3
CASSLNRDRSYEQYF | TGTGCCAGCAGCCTAAACCGGGACAGATCCTACGAGCAGTACTTC | TRBJ2-7 | TRBD1 | few | TRBV13
CASSEGLAGSEQFF | TGCGCCAGCAGCGAAGGACTAGCGGGATCAGAGCAGTTCTTC | TRBJ2-1 | TRBD2 | many | TRBV5-1
CSARDWATAETQYF | TGCAGTGCTAGAGATTGGGCAACGGCAGAGACCCAGTACTTC | TRBJ2-5 | . | . | TRBV20-1
CATSRSPGATGELFF | TGTGCCACCAGCAGGTCCCCGGGGGCTACCGGGGAGCTGTTTTTT | TRBJ2-2 | . | many | TRBV15
CSALSIQESRDQPQHF | TGCAGTGCCCTGAGCATACAGGAGTCTAGGGATCAGCCCCAGCATTTT | TRBJ1-5 | . | . | TRBV20-1
CASSLARQFNQPQHF | TGTGCCAGCAGCTTGGCGAGGCAGTTCAATCAGCCCCAGCATTTT | TRBJ1-5 | . | many | TRBV5-5
CASSFGKGQQETQYF | TGTGCCAGCAGCTTTGGCAAGGGGCAGCAAGAGACCCAGTACTTC | TRBJ2-5 | . | many | TRBV7-9
CASSRGQGREKLFF | TGTGCCAGCAGCCGCGGACAGGGGAGGGAAAAACTGTTTTTT | TRBJ1-4 | TRBD1 | . | TRBV28
CASSQDFRANEQFF | TGTGCCAGCAGCCAAGACTTTCGTGCAAATGAGCAGTTCTTC | TRBJ2-1 | . | few | TRBV4-2
CASSSGGRGLDEQFF | TGTGCCAGCAGCTCTGGGGGCAGGGGGCTAGATGAGCAGTTCTTC | TRBJ2-1 | TRBD1 | . | TRBV7-9
CASSLERNEAFF | TGTGCCAGCAGCTTAGAGCGGAATGAAGCTTTCTTT | TRBJ1-1 | . | many | TRBV7-9
CASSLVRETQYF | TGCGCCAGCAGCTTGGTTCGAGAGACCCAGTACTTC | TRBJ2-5 | . | many | TRBV5-1
CASSFGGAETQYF | TGCGCCAGCAGCTTCGGGGGCGCCGAGACCCAGTACTTC | TRBJ2-5 | . | many | TRBV5-1
CASSQDAGARMEAFF | TGTGCCAGCAGCCAAGACGCGGGGGCGCGGATGGAGGCTTTCTTT | TRBJ1-1 | . | . | TRBV4-2
CSAAGVSGELFF | TGCAGCGCTGCAGGGGTATCCGGGGAGCTGTTTTTT | TRBJ2-2 | . | . | TRBV29-1
CASSYSQRSSGNTIYF | TGTGCCAGCAGTTACTCGCAGAGGAGCTCTGGAAACACCATATATTTT | TRBJ1-3 | . | . | TRBV6-5
CASTLTGVDTQYF | TGCGCCAGCACCCTGACAGGGGTGGATACGCAGTATTTT | TRBJ2-3 | TRBD1 | . | TRBV5-1
CSATQGEASNQPQHF | TGCAGTGCTACCCAGGGGGAGGCCAGCAATCAGCCCCAGCATTTT | TRBJ1-5 | TRBD1 | . | TRBV20-1
CASSPPNNEQFF | TGTGCCAGCAGCCCTCCCAACAATGAGCAGTTCTTC | TRBJ2-1 | . | many | TRBV5-4
CASSSQDTGELFF | TGTGCCAGCAGTTCCCAGGATACCGGGGAGCTGTTTTTT | TRBJ2-2 | . | many | TRBV6-6
CASSRKSTGAGGEKLFF | TGCGCCAGCAGCCGAAAATCGACAGGGGCAGGTGGGGAAAAACTGTTTTTT | TRBJ1-4 | TRBD1 | many | TRBV4-3
CASSPGSSGPQETQYF | TGCGCCAGCAGCCCAGGGTCTAGCGGCCCCCAAGAGACCCAGTACTTC | TRBJ2-5 | TRBD2 | many | TRBV5-1
CSGTGSTEAFF | TGCAGCGGAACAGGGTCCACTGAAGCTTTCTTT | TRBJ1-1 | . | many | TRBV29-1
CASSPGNDQPQHF | TGTGCCAGCTCACCAGGGAATGACCAGCCCCAGCATTTT | TRBJ1-5 | . | . | TRBV18
CASSVGTGGGTDTQYF | TGTGCCAGCAGCGTCGGGACAGGGGGCGGCACAGATACGCAGTATTTT | TRBJ2-3 | TRBD1 | many | TRBV9
CASSLRAGTSGRGTQYF | TGTGCCAGCAGCTTAAGAGCCGGGACGTCGGGTCGGGGGACCCAGTACTTC | TRBJ2-5 | . | few | TRBV7-3
CSVAQTGKGQHF | TGCAGCGTTGCCCAGACCGGTAAGGGCCAGCATTTT | TRBJ1-5 | . | many | TRBV29-1
CASSLSLGNEKLFF | TGTGCCAGCAGCTTAAGCCTGGGTAATGAAAAACTGTTTTTT | TRBJ1-4 | . | many | TRBV11-2